The sequence of this T cell receptor beta chain was determined in a study of T-cell memory formation after mild COVID-19. The overall study: The TCR clusters were mostly specific to one donor. General study findings and limits: Clones which contracted sat mainly in CM and EM if CD4+, and in EMRA if CD8+. Contracting clones from day 15 to 85 had balanced CD4/CD8; later expanders favoured CD4+.

Concerning this clonotype: Its antigen remains unidentified.

5'RACE with constant-segment primers yielded barcoded, UMI-tagged TCR alpha and TCR beta cDNA libraries. Each CDR3 protein gets one entry after TCRdb re-called the 5' RACE reads with MiXCR. The data contain approximately 450,000 distinct CDR3 sequences, approximately 18% of them singletons. CDR1 is MGHRA, CDR2 YSYEKL, per germline. The CDR3 is 13 amino acids. Trimming removed 2 bases from V and 3 bases from J, with 7 bases in between. This sequence joins TRBV4-1 and TRBJ1-1; D not resolved. The clonotype originates from an adult woman who had mild COVID-19 (a few samples of this study predate the infection). Cell type and time point are not known. The sequenced material came from PBMCs or a T cell subset sorted from them (not recorded which). The CDR3 bases are TGCGCCAGCAGCCAATCGCAGGACACTGAAGCTTTCTTT. Protein: CASSQSQDTEAFF.